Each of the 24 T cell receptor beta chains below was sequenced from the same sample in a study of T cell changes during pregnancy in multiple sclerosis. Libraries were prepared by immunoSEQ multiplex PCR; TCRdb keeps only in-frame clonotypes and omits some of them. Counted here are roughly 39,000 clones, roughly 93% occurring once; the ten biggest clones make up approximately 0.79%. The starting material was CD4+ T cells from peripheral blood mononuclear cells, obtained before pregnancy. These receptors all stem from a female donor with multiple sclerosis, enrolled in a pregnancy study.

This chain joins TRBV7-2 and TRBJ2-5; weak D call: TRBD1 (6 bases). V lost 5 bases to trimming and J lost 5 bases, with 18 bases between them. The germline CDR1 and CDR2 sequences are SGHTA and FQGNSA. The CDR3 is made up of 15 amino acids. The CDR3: CASSLVTQGRETQYF. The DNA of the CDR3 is TGTGCCAGCAGCCTCGTAACCCAGGGGCGTGAGACCCAGTACTTC. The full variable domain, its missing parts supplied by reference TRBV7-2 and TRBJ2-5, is GAGVSQSPSNKVTEKGKDVELRCDPISGHTALYWYRQSLGQGLEFLIYFQGNSAPDKSGLPSDRFSAERTGGSVSTLTIQRTQQEDSAVYLCASSLVTQGRETQYFGPGTRLLVL.

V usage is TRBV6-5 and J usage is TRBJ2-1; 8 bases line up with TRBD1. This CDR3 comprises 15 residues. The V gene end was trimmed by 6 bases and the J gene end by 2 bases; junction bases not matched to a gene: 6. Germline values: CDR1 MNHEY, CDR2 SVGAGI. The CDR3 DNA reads TGTGCCAGCAGAACGACAGGGGTGACCTACAATGAGCAGTTCTTC. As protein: CASRTTGVTYNEQFF.

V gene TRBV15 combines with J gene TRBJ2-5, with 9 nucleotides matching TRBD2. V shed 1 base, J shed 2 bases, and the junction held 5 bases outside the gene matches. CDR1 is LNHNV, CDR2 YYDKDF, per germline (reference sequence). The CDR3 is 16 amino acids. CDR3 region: CATSRVAGGGQETQYF. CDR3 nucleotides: TGTGCCACCAGCAGAGTCGCGGGAGGGGGGCAAGAGACCCAGTACTTC.

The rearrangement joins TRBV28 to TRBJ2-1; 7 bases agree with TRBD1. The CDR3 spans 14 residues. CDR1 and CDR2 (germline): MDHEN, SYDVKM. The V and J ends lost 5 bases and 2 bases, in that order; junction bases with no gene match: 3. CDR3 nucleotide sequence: TGTGCCAGCAGTCGACAGGGACCCTACAATGAGCAGTTCTTC. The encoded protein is CASSRQGPYNEQFF.

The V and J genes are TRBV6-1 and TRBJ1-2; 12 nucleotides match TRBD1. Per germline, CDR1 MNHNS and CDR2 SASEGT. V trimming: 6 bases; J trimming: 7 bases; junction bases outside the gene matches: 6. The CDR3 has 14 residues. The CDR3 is CASSVGTGGIGYTF. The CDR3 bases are TGTGCCAGCAGCGTGGGGACAGGGGGCATTGGCTACACCTTC.

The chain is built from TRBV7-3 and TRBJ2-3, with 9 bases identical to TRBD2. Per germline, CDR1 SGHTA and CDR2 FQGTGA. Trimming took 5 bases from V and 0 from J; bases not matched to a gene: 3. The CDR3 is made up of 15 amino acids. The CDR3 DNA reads TGTGCCAGCAGCCTGACTAGCGGTAGCACAGATACGCAGTATTTT. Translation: CASSLTSGSTDTQYF. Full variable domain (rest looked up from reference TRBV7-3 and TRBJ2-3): GAGVSQTPSNKVTEKGKYVELRCDPISGHTALYWYRQSLGQGPEFLIYFQGTGAADDSGLPNDRFFAVRPEGSVSTLKIQRTERGDSAVYLCASSLTSGSTDTQYFGPGTRLTVL.

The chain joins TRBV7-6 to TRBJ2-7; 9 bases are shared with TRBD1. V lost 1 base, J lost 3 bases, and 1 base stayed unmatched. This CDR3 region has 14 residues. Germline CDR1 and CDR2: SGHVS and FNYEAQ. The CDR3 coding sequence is TGTGCCAGCAGCTTAGGACAGGGGGACTACGAGCAGTACTTC. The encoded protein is CASSLGQGDYEQYF.

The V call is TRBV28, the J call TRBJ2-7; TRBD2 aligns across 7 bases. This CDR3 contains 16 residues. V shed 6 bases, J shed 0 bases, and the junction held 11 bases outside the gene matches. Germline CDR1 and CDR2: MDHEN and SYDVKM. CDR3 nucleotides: TGTGCCAGCAGCCCGACCGGGCTAGCGGCCTCCTACGAGCAGTACTTC. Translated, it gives CASSPTGLAASYEQYF.

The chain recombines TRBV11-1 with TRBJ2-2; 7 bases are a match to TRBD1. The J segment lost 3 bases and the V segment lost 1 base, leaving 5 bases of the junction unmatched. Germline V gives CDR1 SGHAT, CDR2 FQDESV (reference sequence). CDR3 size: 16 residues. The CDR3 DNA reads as TGTGCCAGCAGCTTAGTTAAAGGGGGCGACACCGGGGAGCTGTTTTTT. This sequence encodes CASSLVKGGDTGELFF.

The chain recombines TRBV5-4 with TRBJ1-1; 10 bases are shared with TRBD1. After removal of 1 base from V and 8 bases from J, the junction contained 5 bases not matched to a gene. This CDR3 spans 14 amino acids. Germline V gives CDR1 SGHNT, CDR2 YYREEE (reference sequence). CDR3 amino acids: CASSLLGQGLEAFF. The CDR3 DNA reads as TGTGCCAGCAGCTTGTTGGGACAGGGGTTAGAAGCTTTCTTT. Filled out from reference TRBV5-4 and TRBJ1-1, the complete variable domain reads ETGVTQSPTHLIKTRGQQVTLRCSSQSGHNTVSWYQQALGQGPQFIFQYYREEENGRGNFPPRFSGLQFPNYSSELNVNALELDDSALYLCASSLLGQGLEAFFGQGTRLTVV.

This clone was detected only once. CDR3 sequence reads: CASSVRTSTDTQYF. In DNA form, the CDR3 reads TGTGCCAGCAGCGTACGGACTAGCACAGATACGCAGTATTTT. The V gene is TRBV9, the J gene TRBJ2-3; TRBD2 might be the D (5 bases). CDR3 length: 14 amino acids. The germline V gene has CDR1 SGDLS and CDR2 YYNGEE. V lost 1 base, J lost 0 bases, and 6 bases lay in between.

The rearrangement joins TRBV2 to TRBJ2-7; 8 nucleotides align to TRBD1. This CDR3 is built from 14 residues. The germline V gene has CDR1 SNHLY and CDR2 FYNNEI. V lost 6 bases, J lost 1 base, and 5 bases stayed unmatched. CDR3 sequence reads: CASSPTGASYEQYF. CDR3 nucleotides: TGTGCCAGCAGCCCGACAGGGGCTTCCTACGAGCAGTACTTC.

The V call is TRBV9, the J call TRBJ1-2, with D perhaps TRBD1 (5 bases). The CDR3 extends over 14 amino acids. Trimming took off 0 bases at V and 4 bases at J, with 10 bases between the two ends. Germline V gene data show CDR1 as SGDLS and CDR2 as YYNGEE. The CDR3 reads CASSVGQGLYGYTF. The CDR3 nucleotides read TGTGCCAGCAGCGTAGGTCAGGGACTCTATGGCTACACCTTC.

CDR3 bases: TGTGCCAGCAGCCGGACTAGCGGGGGGACCGGGGAGCTGTTTTTT. It specifies CASSRTSGGTGELFF. This chain links TRBV7-9 with TRBJ2-2, with 14 bases identical to TRBD2. V was pared by 5 bases and J by 5 bases, with 1 base of the junction left unmatched. The CDR3 has 15 amino acids. Germline V gene lookup returns CDR1 SEHNR and CDR2 FQNEAQ (reference sequence).

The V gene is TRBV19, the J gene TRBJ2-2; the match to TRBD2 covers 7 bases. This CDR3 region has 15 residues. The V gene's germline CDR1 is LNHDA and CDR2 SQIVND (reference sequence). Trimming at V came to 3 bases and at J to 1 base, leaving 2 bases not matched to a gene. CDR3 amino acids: CASSMLAGNTGELFF. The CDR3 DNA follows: TGTGCCAGTAGTATGTTAGCGGGGAACACCGGGGAGCTGTTTTTT.

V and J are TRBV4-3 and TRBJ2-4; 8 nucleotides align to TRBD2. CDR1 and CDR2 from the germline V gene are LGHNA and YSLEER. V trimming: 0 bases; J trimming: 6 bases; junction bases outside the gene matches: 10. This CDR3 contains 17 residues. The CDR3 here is CASSQDPGGPNRNIQYF. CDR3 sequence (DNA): TGCGCCAGCAGCCAAGATCCGGGAGGGCCTAATAGAAACATTCAGTACTTC.

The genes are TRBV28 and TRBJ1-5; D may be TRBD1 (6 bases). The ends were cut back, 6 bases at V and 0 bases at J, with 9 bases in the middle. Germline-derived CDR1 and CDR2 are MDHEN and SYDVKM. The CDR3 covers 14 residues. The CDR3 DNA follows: TGTGCCAGCAGCCCAGGGGTTAGCAATCAGCCCCAGCATTTT. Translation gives CASSPGVSNQPQHF.

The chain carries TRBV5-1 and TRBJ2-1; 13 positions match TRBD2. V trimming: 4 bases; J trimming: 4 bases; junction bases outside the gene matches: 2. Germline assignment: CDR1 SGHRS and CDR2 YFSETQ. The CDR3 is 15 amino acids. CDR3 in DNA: TGCGCCAGCAGCGTGGGACTAGCGGGATACAATGAGCAGTTCTTC. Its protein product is CASSVGLAGYNEQFF.

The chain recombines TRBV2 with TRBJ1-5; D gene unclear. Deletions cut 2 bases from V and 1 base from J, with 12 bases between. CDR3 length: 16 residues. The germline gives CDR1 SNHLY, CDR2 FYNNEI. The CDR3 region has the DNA TGTGCCAGCAGTGAACGGGAGTCAGGAAGCAATCAGCCCCAGCATTTT. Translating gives CASSERESGSNQPQHF.

The DNA of the CDR3 is TGTGCCAGCAGCCGCCTAAAGGGGACAGGGGAAAATGAGCAGTTCTTC. This gives the protein CASSRLKGTGENEQFF. This chain connects TRBV28 to TRBJ2-1; 10 bases agree with TRBD1. From germline, CDR1 is MDHEN and CDR2 SYDVKM. V was clipped by 6 bases and J by 7 bases; unmatched bases: 12. This CDR3 contains 16 residues.

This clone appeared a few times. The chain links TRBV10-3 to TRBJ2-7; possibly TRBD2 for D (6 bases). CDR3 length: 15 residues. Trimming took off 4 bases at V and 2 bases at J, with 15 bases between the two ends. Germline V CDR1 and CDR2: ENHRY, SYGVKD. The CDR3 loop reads CAISGGDGSAYEQYF. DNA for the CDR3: TGTGCCATCAGTGGGGGGGACGGTTCGGCCTACGAGCAGTACTTC.

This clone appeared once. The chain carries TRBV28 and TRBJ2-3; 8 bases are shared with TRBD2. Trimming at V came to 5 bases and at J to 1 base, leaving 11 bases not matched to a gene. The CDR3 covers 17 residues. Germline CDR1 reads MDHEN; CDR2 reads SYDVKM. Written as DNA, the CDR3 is TGTGCCAGCAGTCTGTCTGGGGCAGCGGGAGGCACAGATACGCAGTATTTT. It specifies CASSLSGAAGGTDTQYF.

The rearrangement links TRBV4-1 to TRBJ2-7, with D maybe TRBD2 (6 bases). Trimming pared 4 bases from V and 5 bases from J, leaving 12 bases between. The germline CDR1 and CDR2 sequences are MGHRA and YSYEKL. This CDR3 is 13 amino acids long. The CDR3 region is CASSRDWGDEQYF. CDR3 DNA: TGCGCCAGCAGCCGGGACTGGGGCGACGAGCAGTACTTC.

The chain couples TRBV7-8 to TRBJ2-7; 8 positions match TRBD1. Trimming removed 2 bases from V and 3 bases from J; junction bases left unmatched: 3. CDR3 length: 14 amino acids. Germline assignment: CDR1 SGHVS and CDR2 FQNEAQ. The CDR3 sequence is CASSLRQGIYEQYF. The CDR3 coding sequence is TGTGCCAGCAGCTTAAGACAGGGGATCTACGAGCAGTACTTC.